The 29 T cell receptor beta chains presented below share a single source sample, sequenced in a study of vaccination effects on CD4 cells after COVID-19. No antigens are known for them. The method was immunoSEQ multiplex PCR; TCRdb's version includes in-frame clones alone and lacks a portion of them. The data contain approximately 29,000 clones, roughly 70% of them singletons. Before sequencing, viral peptide pools were used by the ViraFEST assay to expand antigen-specific CD4+ T cells. Following 10 days of culture, CD4+ T cells were isolated. Two doses of BNT162b2 or mRNA-1273 vaccine were administered to participants. Source: CD4+ T cells from PBMCs cultured with HCoV-NL63 spike peptides, taken after COVID-19 vaccination. All receptors come from a human donor who received a COVID-19 vaccine.

The chain is built from TRBV9 and TRBJ2-2; 7 positions agree with TRBD2. The CDR3 extends over 15 amino acids. J gave up 3 bases and V 0 bases, and 2 bases lay outside the gene matches. The V gene's germline CDR1 is SGDLS and CDR2 YYNGEE. CDR3 loop: CASSVVAGDTGELFF. The CDR3 nucleotides are TGTGCCAGCAGCGTAGTGGCGGGAGACACCGGGGAGCTGTTTTTT.

In its sample, this clone was seen a few times. For the CDR3, the DNA is TGTGCCAGCAGCCTATACTCGACAGGATCCTACGAGCAGTACTTC. This codes for CASSLYSTGSYEQYF. The chain carries TRBV3-1 (or the pseudogene TRBV3-2) and TRBJ2-7; D might be TRBD1 (6 bases). Germline lookup yields CDR1 LGHDT and CDR2 YNNKEL (reference sequence). CDR3 length: 15 amino acids. Trimming took off 4 bases at V and 1 base at J, with 14 bases between the two ends.

This rearrangement joins TRBV7-6 to TRBJ2-3, with 8 bases aligning to TRBD2. The CDR3 covers 18 residues. V lost 1 base to trimming and J lost 5 bases; unmatched junction nucleotides: 14. Looked up from germline, CDR1 is SGHVS and CDR2 is FNYEAQ. In nucleotides, the CDR3 is TGTGCCAGCAGCTTAGTGCCCCAACTAGCGGAGGGGCAAGATACGCAGTATTTT. Translated: CASSLVPQLAEGQDTQYF.

The V and J genes are TRBV21-1 and TRBJ2-7; the D call in the table, TRBD2, was not verified against the DNA. TRBV21-1 counts as a pseudogene. The CDR3 runs to 15 residues. The CDR3 spells CASSNGGLHYYEQYF. CDR3 coding DNA: TGTGCCAGCAGCAATGGCGGCCTTCACTACTACGAGCAGTACTTC.

The chain couples TRBV11-2 to TRBJ2-1, with TRBD2 matching 7 bases. The CDR3 spans 15 residues. Germline CDR1 is SGHAT and CDR2 is FQNNGV. Germline trimming cut 1 base from V and 0 bases from J; bases unmatched to any gene: 0. CDR3 in amino acids: CASSLGGSSYNEQFF. CDR3 sequence (DNA): TGTGCCAGCAGCTTAGGCGGGAGCTCCTACAATGAGCAGTTCTTC.

This chain joins TRBV19 and TRBJ1-2, with D uncertain. Trimming took 5 bases from V and 0 from J, leaving 10 bases between them. The V gene's germline CDR1 is LNHDA and CDR2 SQIVND (reference sequence). This CDR3 is built from 14 residues. The chain's CDR3 is CASSLGFANYGYTF. In DNA, the CDR3 is TGTGCCAGTAGTCTAGGGTTCGCTAACTATGGCTACACCTTC.

This chain links TRBV12-5 with TRBJ2-3, with 16 bases identical to TRBD2. This CDR3 contains 18 residues. The J segment lost 4 bases and the V segment lost 6 bases, leaving 10 bases of the junction unmatched. Germline values: CDR1 LGHNT, CDR2 FRNRAP. CDR3: CASGDRGLAGGAADTQYF. Here the CDR3 DNA reads TGTGCTAGTGGCGATCGGGGACTAGCGGGAGGGGCGGCAGATACGCAGTATTTT.

This rearrangement joins TRBV6-6 to TRBJ2-7; D assignment may be TRBD1 or TRBD2 (5 bases each). This CDR3 is 14 amino acids long. With 9 bases removed from V and 12 bases from J, the gap between germline ends came to 27 bases. Looked up from germline, CDR1 is MNHNY and CDR2 is SVGAGI (reference sequence). In DNA, the CDR3 is TGTGCCAGTACTCCGGGACGGACTTCAATCGGACCGTACTTC. It encodes CASTPGRTSIGPYF.

This sequence joins TRBV5-1 and TRBJ2-1; 7 nucleotides agree with TRBD1. The CDR3 runs 16 residues. Trimming took 0 bases from V and 1 from J; bases not matched to a gene: 4. The germline V gene encodes CDR1 SGHRS and CDR2 YFSETQ. The CDR3, as DNA: TGCGCCAGCAGCTTGGGAGGGGGCCTTTCCTACAATGAGCAGTTCTTC. Translation gives CASSLGGGLSYNEQFF. Complete variable domain (other parts from reference TRBV5-1 and TRBJ2-1): KAGVTQTPRYLIKTRGQQVTLSCSPISGHRSVSWYQQTPGQGLQFLFEYFSETQRNKGNFPGRFSGRQFSNSRSEMNVSTLELGDSALYLCASSLGGGLSYNEQFFGPGTRLTVL.

This chain joins TRBV7-9 and TRBJ2-3; TRBD2 is a possible D gene (5 bases). This CDR3 contains 14 residues. CDR1 is SEHNR, CDR2 FQNEAQ, per germline (reference sequence). Trimming pared 1 base from V and 4 bases from J, leaving 9 bases between. In DNA, the CDR3 is TGTGCCAGCAGCTTAGACACCGGGGCAGATACGCAGTATTTT. Translated, it gives CASSLDTGADTQYF.

CDR3 amino acids: CASSYAGQGNSPLHF. For the CDR3, the DNA is TGTGCCAGCAGTTACGCGGGACAGGGTAATTCACCCCTCCACTTT. J is TRBJ1-6 and V is TRBV6-5; 9 bases map to TRBD1. Germline CDR1 is MNHEY and CDR2 is SVGAGI. Trimming cost V 2 bases and J 6 bases; bases outside gene matches: 2. The CDR3 loop spans 15 amino acids.

The J gene is TRBJ2-7, the V gene TRBV10-3, with TRBD1 as a possible D gene (6 bases). CDR1 and CDR2 (germline): ENHRY, SYGVKD. CDR3 length: 12 amino acids. V was pared by 9 bases and J by 4 bases, with 13 bases between. CDR3: CAIMKGQYEQYF. CDR3 DNA: TGTGCCATAATGAAAGGACAGTACGAGCAGTACTTC.

The CDR3 DNA reads TGTGCCATCAGGGACCCCGGGGGTGAGCAGTTCTTC. It is translated as CAIRDPGGEQFF. This chain links TRBV10-3 with TRBJ2-1; a possible D gene is TRBD2 (6 bases). The V end lost 6 bases, the J end lost 9 bases, and 12 bases lay between the germline ends. Per the germline V gene, CDR1 is ENHRY and CDR2 is SYGVKD. This CDR3 contains 12 residues.

This clone was counted only a few times. The J gene is TRBJ1-2, the V gene TRBV3-1 (or the pseudogene TRBV3-2); 9 nucleotides match TRBD1. From germline, CDR1 is LGHDT and CDR2 YNNKEL (reference sequence). This CDR3 has 14 residues. The V segment lost 6 bases and the J segment 4 bases; nucleotides outside the gene matches: 6. The CDR3 sequence: CASRGTGRTYGYTF. In DNA form, the CDR3 reads TGTGCCAGCAGAGGGACAGGGAGGACCTATGGCTACACCTTC.

The gene calls are TRBV18 and TRBJ2-2; 8 positions agree with TRBD1. CDR1 is KGHSH and CDR2 is LQKENI in the germline V gene. The CDR3 consists of 15 residues. Trimming took 5 bases from V and 0 from J; bases not matched to a gene: 2. CDR3 amino acids: CASSSQGANTGELFF. DNA for the CDR3: TGTGCCAGCTCATCACAGGGGGCGAACACCGGGGAGCTGTTTTTT.

This sequence joins TRBV5-1 and TRBJ2-5, with D maybe TRBD2 (6 bases). V was trimmed by 4 bases and J by 3 bases, leaving 10 bases between them. The CDR3 is 13 amino acids. The germline gives CDR1 SGHRS, CDR2 YFSETQ. Written as DNA, the CDR3 is TGCGCCAGCAGCCCCCGACTAGAAGAGACCCAGTACTTC. It translates to CASSPRLEETQYF.

The V call is TRBV14, the J call TRBJ1-2, with TRBD1 matching 9 bases. J gave up 4 bases and V 1 base, and 10 bases lay outside the gene matches. The CDR3 loop spans 17 amino acids. The germline gives CDR1 SGHDN, CDR2 FVKESK. Here the CDR3 reads CASSQVAGTGRFYGYTF. The CDR3 nucleotides read TGTGCCAGCAGCCAAGTAGCGGGGACAGGGAGATTCTATGGCTACACCTTC.

This chain links TRBV7-2 with TRBJ1-2; a possible D gene is TRBD1 (5 bases). This CDR3 contains 13 residues. Trimming left V 1 base short and J 8 bases short, with 11 bases between. The germline CDR1 and CDR2 sequences are SGHTA and FQGNSA. The DNA for the CDR3 is TGTGCCAGCAGCTTAGTCTCCCAGGGAGGCTACACCTTC. Protein product: CASSLVSQGGYTF.

Here the CDR3 DNA reads TGTGCCAGCAGGATCTCCGGTAGCGGGGGGAACGAGCAGTACTTC. Protein sequence: CASRISGSGGNEQYF. The chain links TRBV6-5 to TRBJ2-7, with 10 positions matching TRBD2. CDR1 and CDR2 (germline): MNHEY, SVGAGI. J was trimmed by 5 bases and V by 6 bases; bases with no gene match: 10. The CDR3 extends over 15 amino acids.

V usage is TRBV14 and J usage is TRBJ2-5, with 9 bases identical to TRBD1. The V gene end was trimmed by 3 bases and the J gene end by 12 bases; junction bases not matched to a gene: 8. Germline CDR1 is SGHDN and CDR2 is FVKESK. CDR3 length equals 13 residues. The CDR3 coding sequence is TGTGCCAGCAGCCACGGGACAGGGAGCCCCAAGTACTTC. Protein product: CASSHGTGSPKYF. The whole variable domain, filled in from reference TRBV14 and TRBJ2-5, reads EAGVTQFPSHSVIEKGQTVTLRCDPISGHDNLYWYRRVMGKEIKFLLHFVKESKQDESGMPNNRFLAERTGGTYSTLKVQPAELEDSGVYFCASSHGTGSPKYFGPGTRLLVL.

The chain carries TRBV5-4 and TRBJ2-1; tentatively, D is TRBD2 (5 bases). CDR1 is SGHNT, CDR2 YYREEE, per germline (reference sequence). This CDR3 is built from 14 residues. V dropped 7 bases and J dropped 6 bases, with 17 bases sitting between them. The CDR3 reads CASLWMGDPNEQFF. The CDR3 DNA reads as TGTGCCAGCTTGTGGATGGGAGATCCCAATGAGCAGTTCTTC.

This chain connects TRBV5-1 to TRBJ2-1; tentatively, D is TRBD1 (8 bases). CDR3 size: 14 residues. Germline V gene lookup returns CDR1 SGHRS and CDR2 YFSETQ. Between the trimmed V and J ends, which lost 0 bases and 8 bases, there was a span of 12 bases. CDR3 amino acids: CASSLGQGRDEQFF. The CDR3 DNA reads TGCGCCAGCAGCTTGGGACAGGGGAGGGATGAGCAGTTCTTC.

This clone came up a few times. The CDR3: CASSFRDRGPGYTF. The CDR3 nucleotides read TGTGCCAGCAGTTTCAGGGACAGGGGGCCTGGCTACACCTTC. This chain joins TRBV27 and TRBJ1-2; 12 bases are shared with TRBD1. The CDR3 length is 14 residues. The V gene's germline CDR1 is MNHEY and CDR2 SMNVEV (reference sequence). Trimming cost V 3 bases and J 7 bases; bases outside gene matches: 3.

This sequence joins TRBV4-1 and TRBJ1-2; no definite D call. Germline CDR1 and CDR2: MGHRA and YSYEKL. This CDR3 comprises 15 residues. V was trimmed by 1 base and J by 3 bases, leaving 12 bases between them. CDR3 sequence reads: CASSQAADVYYGYTF. CDR3 sequence (DNA): TGCGCCAGCAGCCAAGCAGCGGACGTATACTATGGCTACACCTTC.

The chain links TRBV6-5 to TRBJ2-3, with D unresolved. This CDR3 region has 15 residues. The germline gives CDR1 MNHEY, CDR2 SVGAGI. V shed 0 bases and J shed 3 bases, with 10 bases lying between them. CDR3 region: CASSYSTAVTDTQYF. DNA for the CDR3: TGTGCCAGCAGTTACTCGACCGCCGTAACAGATACGCAGTATTTT.

The gene calls are TRBV4-2 and TRBJ2-1; TRBD2 aligns across 7 bases. Germline V gene data show CDR1 as LGHNA and CDR2 as YNFKEQ. After removal of 0 bases from V and 5 bases from J, the junction contained 7 bases not matched to a gene. This CDR3 comprises 16 residues. In nucleotides, the CDR3 is TGTGCCAGCAGCCAAGATGCTAGCGGAAGACACAATGAGCAGTTCTTC. It translates to CASSQDASGRHNEQFF.

J is TRBJ2-7 and V is TRBV18; no definite D call. This CDR3 has 14 residues. Germline-derived CDR1 and CDR2 are KGHSH and LQKENI. V was shortened by 2 bases and J by 3 bases, with 11 bases between the two germline ends. CDR3 sequence reads: CASSPDRIVYEQYF. In DNA form, the CDR3 reads TGTGCCAGCTCACCAGACCGCATTGTCTACGAGCAGTACTTC.

The chain combines TRBV25-1 with TRBJ2-7; possible D gene TRBD2, 5 bases. Trimming removed 3 bases from V and 6 bases from J, with 15 bases in between. The CDR3 length is 14 residues. Germline V gene sequence: CDR1 MGHDK, CDR2 SYGVNS. The CDR3 sequence is CASSDRTSAGEQYF. CDR3 nucleotides: TGTGCCAGCAGTGATAGGACTTCTGCCGGCGAGCAGTACTTC.

This chain connects TRBV18 to TRBJ2-5, with TRBD1 identical over 10 bases. CDR3 length: 16 amino acids. The ends lost 3 bases at V and 2 bases at J; junction bases unmatched: 6. Per germline, CDR1 KGHSH and CDR2 LQKENI. CDR3 sequence (DNA): TGTGCCAGCTCACCGCCAGGACAGGGGGTTCAAGAGACCCAGTACTTC. Amino acids: CASSPPGQGVQETQYF. Based on the CDR3 plus reference TRBV18 and TRBJ2-5, the full variable domain is NAGVMQNPRHLVRRRGQEARLRCSPMKGHSHVYWYRQLPEEGLKFMVYLQKENIIDESGMPKERFSAEFPKEGPSILRIQQVVRGDSAAYFCASSPPGQGVQETQYFGPGTRLLVL.